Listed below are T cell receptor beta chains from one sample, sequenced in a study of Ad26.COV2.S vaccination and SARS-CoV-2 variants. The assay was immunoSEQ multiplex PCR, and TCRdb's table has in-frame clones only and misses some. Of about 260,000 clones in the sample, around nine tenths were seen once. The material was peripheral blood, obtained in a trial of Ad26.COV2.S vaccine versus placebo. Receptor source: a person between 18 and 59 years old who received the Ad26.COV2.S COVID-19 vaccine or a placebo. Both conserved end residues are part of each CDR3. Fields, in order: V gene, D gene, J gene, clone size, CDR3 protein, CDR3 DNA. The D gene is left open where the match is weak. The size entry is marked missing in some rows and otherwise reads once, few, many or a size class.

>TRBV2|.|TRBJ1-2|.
CASSDSPGGYTF
TGTGCCAGCAGTGACAGTCCGGGAGGCTACACCTTC
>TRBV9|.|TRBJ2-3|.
CASSLRTLSGDTQYF
TGTGCCAGCAGTTTACGCACACTTTCGGGAGATACGCAGTATTTT
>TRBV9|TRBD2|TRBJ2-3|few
CASSVGGGRTDTQYF
TGTGCCAGCAGCGTAGGCGGGGGGAGAACAGATACGCAGTATTTT
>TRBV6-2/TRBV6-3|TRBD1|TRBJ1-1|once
CASSLTGPNTEAFF
TGTGCCAGCAGTTTGACAGGGCCAAACACTGAAGCTTTCTTT
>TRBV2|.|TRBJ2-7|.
CASSRLSAYEQYF
TGTGCCAGCAGTCGCCTGAGCGCCTACGAGCAGTACTTC
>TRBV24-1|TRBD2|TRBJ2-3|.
CATSGGGRSGRGDTQYF
TGTGCCACCAGTGGCGGGGGTCGTAGCGGGAGGGGTGATACGCAGTATTTT
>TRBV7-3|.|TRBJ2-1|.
CASSLTDSAYNEQFF
TGTGCCAGCAGCTTAACGGACAGTGCCTACAATGAGCAGTTCTTC
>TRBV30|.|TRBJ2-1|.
CAWRPRGLQQFF
TGTGCCTGGCGCCCCAGGGGTTTGCAGCAGTTCTTC
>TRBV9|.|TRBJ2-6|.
CASSVTSSGANVLTF
TGTGCCAGCAGCGTAACTAGTTCTGGGGCCAACGTCCTGACTTTC
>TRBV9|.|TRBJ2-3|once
CASSTKGTDTQYF
TGTGCCAGCAGCACCAAGGGGACAGATACGCAGTATTTT
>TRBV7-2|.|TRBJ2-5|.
CASSFGGRQETQYF
TGTGCCAGCAGCTTCGGAGGACGCCAAGAGACCCAGTACTTC
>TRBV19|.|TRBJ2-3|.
CASSQGWKDTQYF
TGTGCCAGTAGTCAAGGATGGAAAGATACGCAGTATTTT
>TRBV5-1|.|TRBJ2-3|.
CASSLAEGGTRRIRDTQYF
TGCGCCAGCAGCTTGGCCGAAGGCGGAACACGGAGGATCAGAGATACGCAGTATTTT
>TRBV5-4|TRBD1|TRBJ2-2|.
CASSLQGGHTGELFF
TGTGCCAGCAGCTTACAGGGGGGACACACCGGGGAGCTGTTTTTT
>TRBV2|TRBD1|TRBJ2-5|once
CACRDRETQYF
TGTGCCTGCCGGGACAGGGAGACCCAGTACTTC
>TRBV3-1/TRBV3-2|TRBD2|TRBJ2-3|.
CASSQPSSGAQYF
TGTGCCAGCAGCCAACCTAGCAGCGGGGCGCAGTATTTT
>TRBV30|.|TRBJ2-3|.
CAWSVTDTQYF
TGTGCCTGGAGTGTCACAGATACGCAGTATTTT
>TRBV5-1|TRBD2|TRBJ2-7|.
CASSEAGVSYEQYF
TGCGCCAGCAGCGAAGCGGGGGTCTCCTACGAGCAGTACTTC
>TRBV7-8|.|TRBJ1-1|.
CASTQYGDTEAFF
TGTGCCAGCACCCAATATGGGGACACTGAAGCTTTCTTT
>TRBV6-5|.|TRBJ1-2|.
CASSLQGPYGYTF
TGTGCCAGCAGCCTACAGGGTCCCTATGGCTACACCTTC
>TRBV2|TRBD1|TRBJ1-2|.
CASSSDRGWFGNYGYTF
TGTGCCAGCAGTTCGGACAGGGGGTGGTTTGGGAACTATGGCTACACCTTC
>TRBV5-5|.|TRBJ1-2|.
CASSLQGPGYGYTF
TGTGCCAGCAGCTTGCAGGGGCCCGGTTATGGCTACACCTTC
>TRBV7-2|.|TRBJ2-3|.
CASSAKRVGADTQYF
TGTGCCAGCAGCGCGAAGCGAGTGGGTGCAGATACGCAGTATTTT
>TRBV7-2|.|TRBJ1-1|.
CASSSTSNTEAFF
TGTGCCAGCAGCTCGACCTCGAACACTGAAGCTTTCTTT
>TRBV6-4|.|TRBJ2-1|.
CASSDLGESSRDEQFF
TGTGCCAGCAGTGACCTGGGGGAGTCAAGTAGGGATGAGCAGTTCTTC
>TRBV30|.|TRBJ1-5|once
CAWSVAGGGQPQHF
TGTGCCTGGAGTGTAGCGGGGGGCGGGCAGCCCCAGCATTTT
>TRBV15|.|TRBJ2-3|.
CATSRDQKDTQYF
TGTGCCACCAGCAGAGATCAAAAAGATACGCAGTATTTT
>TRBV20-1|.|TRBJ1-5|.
CSASVQVSNQPQHF
TGCAGTGCTAGTGTACAGGTTAGCAATCAGCCCCAGCATTTT
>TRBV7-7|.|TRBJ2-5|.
CASSTLDFGTQYF
TGTGCCAGCAGCACGTTAGACTTCGGGACCCAGTACTTC
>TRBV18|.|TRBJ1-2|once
CASSPGVGYTF
TGTGCCAGCTCACCAGGGGTTGGCTACACCTTC
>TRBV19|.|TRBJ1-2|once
CASTEGGWNYGYTF
TGTGCCAGTACTGAGGGAGGGTGGAACTATGGCTACACCTTC
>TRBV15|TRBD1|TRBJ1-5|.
CATIATHRDREDQPQHF
TGTGCCACCATCGCAACGCACCGGGACAGGGAGGATCAGCCCCAGCATTTT
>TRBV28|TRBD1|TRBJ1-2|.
CASSSGDRSNYGYTF
TGTGCCAGCAGTTCCGGGGACAGATCTAACTATGGCTACACCTTC
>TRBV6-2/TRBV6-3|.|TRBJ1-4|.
CASSYPRGTGEKLFF
TGTGCCAGCAGTTATCCCAGAGGTACCGGTGAAAAACTGTTTTTT
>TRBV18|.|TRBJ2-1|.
CASSPLMSSYNEQFF
TGTGCCAGCTCACCACTTATGAGCTCCTACAATGAGCAGTTCTTC
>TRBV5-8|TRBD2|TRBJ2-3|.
CASSLVRQAGGPVDTQYF
TGTGCCAGCAGCTTGGTTCGACAAGCGGGAGGGCCTGTAGATACGCAGTATTTT
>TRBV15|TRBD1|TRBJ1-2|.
CATSSLQGAYGYTF
TGTGCCACCTCCTCTCTACAGGGGGCCTATGGCTACACCTTC
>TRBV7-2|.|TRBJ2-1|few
CASSLGGVRGEQFF
TGTGCCAGCAGCTTAGGGGGAGTAAGGGGTGAGCAGTTCTTC
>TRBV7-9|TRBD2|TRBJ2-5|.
CASSLGAGGTVVGETQYF
TGTGCCAGCAGCTTAGGGGCGGGGGGGACGGTCGTTGGAGAGACCCAGTACTTC
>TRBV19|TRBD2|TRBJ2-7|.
CASTPGLAGTYEQYF
TGTGCCAGTACCCCGGGGCTAGCGGGGACCTACGAGCAGTACTTC
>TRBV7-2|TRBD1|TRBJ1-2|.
CASSLQRQGGSYGYTF
TGTGCCAGCAGCTTACAAAGACAGGGAGGGAGCTATGGCTACACCTTC
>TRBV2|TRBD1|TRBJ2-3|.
CASGRDRGPDTQYF
TGTGCCAGCGGCCGGGACAGGGGACCAGATACGCAGTATTTT
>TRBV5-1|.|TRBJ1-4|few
CASSYRAGATNEKLFF
TGCGCCAGCAGCTACCGGGCCGGTGCAACTAATGAAAAACTGTTTTTT
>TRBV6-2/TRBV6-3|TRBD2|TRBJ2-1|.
CASSYLAGEEFF
TGTGCCAGCAGTTATTTAGCGGGAGAAGAGTTCTTC
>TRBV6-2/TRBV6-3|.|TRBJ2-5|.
CASSYAETQYF
TGTGCCAGCAGTTATGCCGAGACCCAGTACTTC
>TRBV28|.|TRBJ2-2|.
CASIIHGNTGELFF
TGTGCCAGCATTATACACGGGAACACCGGGGAGCTGTTTTTT
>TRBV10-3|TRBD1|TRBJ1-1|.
CAISDRQGPEAFF
TGTGCCATCAGTGATAGACAGGGCCCTGAAGCTTTCTTT
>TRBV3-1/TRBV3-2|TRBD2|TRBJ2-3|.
CASSQLAGGGTDTQYF
TGTGCCAGCAGCCAACTAGCGGGGGGCGGGACAGATACGCAGTATTTT
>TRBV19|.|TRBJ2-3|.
CASSIEPIPDTQYF
TGTGCCAGTAGTATCGAACCAATTCCAGATACGCAGTATTTT
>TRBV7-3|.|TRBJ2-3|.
CASSLSALDTQYF
TGTGCCAGCAGCTTAAGCGCACTAGATACGCAGTATTTT